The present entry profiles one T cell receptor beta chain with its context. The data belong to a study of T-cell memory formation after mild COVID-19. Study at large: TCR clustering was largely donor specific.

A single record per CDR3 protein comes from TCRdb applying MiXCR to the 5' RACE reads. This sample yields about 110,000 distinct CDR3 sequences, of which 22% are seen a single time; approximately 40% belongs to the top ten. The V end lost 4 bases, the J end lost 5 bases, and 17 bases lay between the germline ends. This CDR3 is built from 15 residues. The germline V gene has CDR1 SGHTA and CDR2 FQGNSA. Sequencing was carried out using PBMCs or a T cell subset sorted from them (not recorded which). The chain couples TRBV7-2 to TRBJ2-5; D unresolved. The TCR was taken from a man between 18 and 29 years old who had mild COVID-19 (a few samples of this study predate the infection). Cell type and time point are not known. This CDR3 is CASSYNSGILETQYF. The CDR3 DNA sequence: TGTGCCAGCAGCTACAACTCCGGTATCTTGGAGACCCAGTACTTC.